The rows below give T cell receptor beta chains drawn from one sample of a study of blood T cell repertoires in COVID-19. Sequenced by immunoSEQ multiplex PCR; TCRdb stores in-frame clones only, minus some. This table holds roughly 250,000 clones, around 90% found once. The sample comprised peripheral blood. Receptors were obtained from a woman aged 35 to 49 with acute or convalescent COVID-19. Each CDR3 is given with its conserved first and last residue. Fields, in order: CDR3 DNA, CDR3 protein, D gene, clone size, V gene, J gene. The D gene is left open where the match is weak. Clone size is given for some rows only: seen once, a few or many times, or a class if the clone is expanded.

TGTGCCAGCAGAACCATAGCGGGGGGGAGCACAGATACGCAGTATTTT	CASRTIAGGSTDTQYF	TRBD2	-	TRBV7-9	TRBJ2-3
TGTGCCAGCAGACCTTCAAGGACAGTAAACACTGAAGCTTTCTTT	CASRPSRTVNTEAFF	-	few	TRBV2	TRBJ1-1
TGTGCCAGTAGTATAGAACCCAGGCTTGATCAGCCCCAGCATTTT	CASSIEPRLDQPQHF	-	-	TRBV19	TRBJ1-5
TGTGCCAGCAGCGTTAGGACTAGCGGGGATCAAGAGACCCAGTACTTC	CASSVRTSGDQETQYF	TRBD2	-	TRBV9	TRBJ2-5
TGTGCCAGCAGTTACTCGTGGGTCGGGGGGGATGAAAAACTGTTTTTT	CASSYSWVGGDEKLFF	-	-	TRBV6-6	TRBJ1-4
TGCGCCAGCAGCCGCCAGGGTGACTATGGCTACACCTTC	CASSRQGDYGYTF	-	-	TRBV4-1	TRBJ1-2
TGTGCCAGCAGCTTAGCCCAGGGTGGGCACGGGGAGCTGTTTTTT	CASSLAQGGHGELFF	-	-	TRBV11-2	TRBJ2-2
TGCGCCAGCAAGACAGGAGTCACCGGGGAGCTGTTTTTT	CASKTGVTGELFF	-	-	TRBV5-1	TRBJ2-2
TGCGCCAGCAGCTACTCAACGGGGGACTCTGGAAACACCATATATTTT	CASSYSTGDSGNTIYF	-	-	TRBV5-1	TRBJ1-3
TGTGCCAGCAGCCCCGGGACAGTAGGCTATGGCTACACCTTC	CASSPGTVGYGYTF	TRBD1	-	TRBV6-5	TRBJ1-2
TGTGCCAGCAGTGCTGGGGGGGGGCTCAATGAGCAGTTCTTC	CASSAGGGLNEQFF	-	-	TRBV2	TRBJ2-1
TGTGCCAGCAGCTCGGCGGAAGGGGTGGAAGCTTTCTTT	CASSSAEGVEAFF	-	-	TRBV5-6	TRBJ1-1
TGTGCCAGCAGCCAAGATCGGGGACAGGATGAAGCTTTCTTT	CASSQDRGQDEAFF	TRBD1	-	TRBV4-2	TRBJ1-1
TGTGCCAGCAGCCCCCCTCACAGAACAACTAATGAAAAACTGTTTTTT	CASSPPHRTTNEKLFF	-	few	TRBV21-1	TRBJ1-4
TGCGCCAGCAGCCAAGAAAGATTGGGACTAGCAGGGGAGACCCAGTACTTC	CASSQERLGLAGETQYF	TRBD2	-	TRBV4-1	TRBJ2-5
TGTGCCAGCACCTTAATAGCCGGGACAGGGAGGTCCTATGGCTACACCTTC	CASTLIAGTGRSYGYTF	TRBD1	-	TRBV5-6	TRBJ1-2
TGTGCCAGCAGCACCTACAGGTGGAGTGGCTACACCTTC	CASSTYRWSGYTF	-	-	TRBV27	TRBJ1-2
TGTGCCAGCTCACCACAGGGGGCCGGGGAGCTGTTTTTT	CASSPQGAGELFF	-	-	TRBV18	TRBJ2-2
TGTGCCAGCAGCGCGACAGGGGACCCAAGTCTTTATAGCAATCAGCCCCAGCATTTT	CASSATGDPSLYSNQPQHF	TRBD1	-	TRBV5-6	TRBJ1-5
TGTGCCAGTAGCTTAGACGTACTAGCGGGCCCCCGCGGGTTCTTC	CASSLDVLAGPRGFF	TRBD2	-	TRBV7-9	TRBJ2-1
TGTGCCAGCAGCAGGGGGAACTATGGCTACACCTTC	CASSRGNYGYTF	-	-	TRBV7-2	TRBJ1-2
TGTGCCAGCAGCTTGGATAAGTCGGGGAACACTGAAGCTTTCTTT	CASSLDKSGNTEAFF	-	-	TRBV5-4	TRBJ1-1
TGTGCCAGCAGCGCCGGTATGGGACTAGCGGGGGGGTTAGATACGCAGTATTTT	CASSAGMGLAGGLDTQYF	TRBD2	-	TRBV3-1/TRBV3-2	TRBJ2-3
TGTGCCTGGGGGACAGGGGTACGTCTAGCTTTCTTT	CAWGTGVRLAFF	TRBD1	-	TRBV30	TRBJ1-1
TGTGGTGCTGGAGACAGTTCGTCTCTGGTTGGGGCCAACGTCCTGACTTTC	CGAGDSSSLVGANVLTF	-	once	TRBV30	TRBJ2-6
TGTGCCAGCCGCCCGGGGGTCACAGATACGCAGTATTTT	CASRPGVTDTQYF	-	-	TRBV2	TRBJ2-3
TGTGCCAGCAGCCTTCCGGGGGGCTGGAGCTACACCTTC	CASSLPGGWSYTF	-	-	TRBV6-5	TRBJ1-2